One sample yielded the 18 T cell receptor beta chains listed below, sequenced in a study of shared clonotypes between healthy human individuals. Only in-frame clones appear in the TCRdb table, and some are missing; sequencing was by immunoSEQ multiplex PCR. The repertoire holds around 2,100,000 clones, with about 95% as singletons. CD45RO-negative, CCR7-selected cells formed the naive CD8 fraction, which excluded terminally differentiated effector memory CD45RA+ cells. Sequencing was carried out using naive CD8+ T cells sorted from blood. The receptors shown here come from a man aged 18-30 years in good health.

This chain joins TRBV4-1 and TRBJ2-2, with 7 bases identical to TRBD2. Losses at the gene ends were 0 bases for V and 6 bases for J; bases not matched to a gene: 10. From germline, CDR1 is MGHRA and CDR2 YSYEKL. The CDR3 contains 17 residues. The CDR3 here is CASSQEWEGRWAGELFF. DNA of the CDR3: TGCGCCAGCAGCCAAGAATGGGAGGGAAGGTGGGCCGGGGAGCTGTTTTTT.

The chain has TRBV4-1 and TRBJ2-7; possible D gene TRBD2, 6 bases. Trimming took off 2 bases at V and 2 bases at J, with 13 bases between the two ends. The CDR3 is 15 amino acids. The germline V gene encodes CDR1 MGHRA and CDR2 YSYEKL. CDR3 region: CASSQHRDLTYEQYF. The CDR3 nucleotides read TGCGCCAGCAGCCAACACCGGGACTTGACCTACGAGCAGTACTTC.

About this clone: In the same sample, other DNA sequences code for this CDR3. The rearrangement joins TRBV4-1 to TRBJ2-7; D ambiguous. There are 13 residues in the CDR3. Germline V lookup: CDR1 MGHRA, CDR2 YSYEKL. The ends were cut back, 1 base at V and 1 base at J, with 5 bases in the middle. DNA for the CDR3: TGCGCCAGCAGCCAAGTAGATTCCTACGAGCAGTACTTC. It yields the protein CASSQVDSYEQYF.

The chain has TRBV6-5 and TRBJ1-5; D ambiguous. V was trimmed by 0 bases and J by 3 bases, leaving 3 bases between them. The germline gives CDR1 MNHEY, CDR2 SVGAGI. The CDR3 extends over 13 amino acids. CDR3 protein: CASSYSYNQPQHF. The DNA for the CDR3 is TGTGCCAGCAGTTACTCTTACAATCAGCCCCAGCATTTT.

The chain has TRBV4-1 and TRBJ1-2; 9 bases fit TRBD1. Germline CDR1 and CDR2: MGHRA and YSYEKL. The CDR3 is 15 residues long. V lost 1 base and J lost 8; bases outside the gene matches: 8. CDR3 protein: CASSQVLGDRDGYTF. Here the CDR3 DNA reads TGCGCCAGCAGCCAAGTGCTAGGGGACAGGGACGGCTACACCTTC.

Notes on this clone: The sample contains more than one DNA sequence encoding this CDR3. The chain is built from TRBV27 and TRBJ2-1; a possible D gene is TRBD1 (6 bases). Trimming removed 3 bases from V and 3 bases from J, with 9 bases in between. Germline V lookup: CDR1 MNHEY, CDR2 SMNVEV (reference sequence). This CDR3 contains 14 residues. CDR3 residues: CASSLGQVYNEQFF. CDR3 nucleotide sequence: TGTGCCAGCAGTTTGGGACAAGTCTACAATGAGCAGTTCTTC.

This chain connects TRBV7-9 to TRBJ1-1; possible D gene TRBD1, 6 bases. Germline loops: CDR1 SEHNR, CDR2 FQNEAQ (reference sequence). Deletions cut 8 bases from V and 4 bases from J, with 17 bases between. This CDR3 is 14 amino acids long. CDR3 residues: CASGLGGLGTEAFF. CDR3 sequence (DNA): TGTGCCAGCGGCCTAGGGGGGTTGGGCACTGAAGCTTTCTTT.

V is TRBV11-3 and J is TRBJ2-1; D is possibly TRBD1 (5 bases). The CDR3 is made up of 13 amino acids. CDR1 and CDR2 (germline): SGHNT, YENEEA. The V and J ends lost 3 bases and 7 bases respectively, with 10 bases between them. CDR3 region: CASSFGAVNEQFF. For the CDR3, the DNA is TGTGCCAGCAGCTTTGGGGCAGTAAATGAGCAGTTCTTC.

In DNA, the CDR3 is TGTGCCAGCAGCTCGTACTCAGAGAGTTATAATTCACCCCTCCACTTT. Encoded protein: CASSSYSESYNSPLHF. The V call is TRBV13, the J call TRBJ1-6; D remains unclear. CDR1 PRHDT and CDR2 FYEKMQ come from the germline V gene (reference sequence). This CDR3 contains 16 residues. V gave up 4 bases and J gave up 4 bases, with 14 bases separating them.

The chain has TRBV5-1 and TRBJ2-2; 13 bases map to TRBD2. The CDR3 spans 18 residues. CDR1 is SGHRS, CDR2 YFSETQ, per germline. With V trimmed by 4 bases and J by 4 bases, 10 bases remained unmatched. The CDR3 coding sequence is TGCGCCAGCAGCCTGGGACTAGCGGGACCAAGCGGCACCGGGGAGCTGTTTTTT. Its protein is CASSLGLAGPSGTGELFF.

The rearrangement joins TRBV7-3 to TRBJ2-2; 14 bases align to TRBD2. V dropped 5 bases and J dropped 6; count of bases not matched to a gene: 8. The CDR3 is made up of 17 amino acids. CDR1 is SGHTA and CDR2 is FQGTGA in the germline V gene. CDR3 DNA sequence: TGTGCCAGCAGCCCGTGGACTAGCGGGGGGCTATCCGGGGAGCTGTTTTTT. This encodes CASSPWTSGGLSGELFF.

The chain recombines TRBV15 with TRBJ2-6, with D perhaps matching TRBD1 (6 bases). V shed 1 base and J shed 0 bases, with 19 bases lying between them. The CDR3 covers 20 residues. Germline V lookup: CDR1 LNHNV, CDR2 YYDKDF (reference sequence). This chain's CDR3 is CATSRAIEAGARSGANVLTF. Here the CDR3 DNA reads TGTGCCACCAGCAGAGCGATTGAGGCAGGGGCCCGCTCTGGGGCCAACGTCCTGACTTTC.

The CDR3: CASSHSPLYEQYF. CDR3 in DNA: TGTGCCAGCAGCCACTCCCCTCTTTACGAGCAGTACTTC. V usage is TRBV5-4 and J usage is TRBJ2-7; no reliable D call. Trimming removed 4 bases at V and 4 bases at J, with 12 bases between. The length of the CDR3 is 13 residues. Germline V gene data show CDR1 as SGHNT and CDR2 as YYREEE (reference sequence).

J is TRBJ2-7 and V is TRBV19, with TRBD2 matching 7 bases. CDR1 is LNHDA, CDR2 SQIVND, per germline (reference sequence). V trimming: 5 bases; J trimming: 1 base; junction bases outside the gene matches: 5. The CDR3 consists of 14 residues. The CDR3 nucleotides are TGTGCCAGTAGTGCGGCGGGAGTTTCCTACGAGCAGTACTTC. Translation: CASSAAGVSYEQYF.

Concerning this clone itself: The junction departs from the called germline gene at one end, perhaps through a read error. This chain uses TRBV13 with TRBJ2-7; 9 bases map to TRBD1. The germline V gene encodes CDR1 PRHDT and CDR2 FYEKMQ (reference sequence). The CDR3 length is 14 residues. The CDR3 protein is CASRLGGTGSEQYF. DNA of the CDR3: TGTGCCAGCAGATTAGGCGGGACAGGGTCCGAGCAGTACTTC.

V usage is TRBV19 and J usage is TRBJ2-3; the D call may be TRBD1 or TRBD2 (5 bases each). This CDR3 is built from 16 residues. The V end was cut by 1 base, the J end by 2 bases, with 13 bases between. Germline V gene sequence: CDR1 LNHDA, CDR2 SQIVND (reference sequence). CDR3 in DNA: TGTGCCAGTAGTATAGGAGGGCAGGGATACACAGATACGCAGTATTTT. This encodes CASSIGGQGYTDTQYF.

The chain is built from TRBV5-5 and TRBJ2-7, with TRBD2 as a possible D gene (6 bases). Trimming removed 2 bases from V and 0 bases from J, with 24 bases in between. Germline V CDR1 and CDR2: SGHKS, YYEKEE (reference sequence). This CDR3 has 19 residues. CDR3 coding DNA: TGTGCCAGCAGCTTCGGGGACCCTCGGGACTCCTCTAACTCCTACGAGCAGTACTTC. Its translation: CASSFGDPRDSSNSYEQYF.

Of note for this clone: This may be a read error, as it is one base from a much larger clone. The same CDR3 arises from other DNA sequences in this sample as well. The chain employs TRBV27 and TRBJ2-7; 9 bases map to TRBD1. The CDR3 length is 13 residues. Germline lookup yields CDR1 MNHEY and CDR2 SMNVEV (reference sequence). V was clipped by 6 bases and J by 3 bases; unmatched bases: 3. The CDR3, as DNA: TGTGCCAGCAGCTCGGGACAGGGCTACGAGCAGTACTTC. This sequence encodes CASSSGQGYEQYF.